Below are 22 T cell receptor beta chains sequenced from a single sample in a study of vaccination and CD4 T cells after COVID-19. No cognate antigen is known for these TCRs. Described treatment: approximately nine-day PBMC culture with coronavirus spike peptide pools or control peptides (ViraFEST assay). Sequenced with the Oncomine TCR Beta short-read assay was DNA taken from cultured CD4+ T cells. In TCRdb, the PCR reads were re-called with MiXCR into one record per CDR3 protein. Among about 21,000 distinct CDR3 sequences listed, 40% to 50% were seen once. Sequences were derived from CD4+ T cells from blood, cultured in vitro, sampled before SARS-CoV-2 vaccination. All receptors come from a human donor who had recovered from COVID-19.

This chain's CDR3 is CASSSRSSYNSPLHF. The CDR3 DNA follows: TGTGCCAGTAGTAGCAGGAGCTCCTATAATTCACCCCTCCACTTT. V usage is TRBV19 and J usage is TRBJ1-6; D remains unclear. The CDR3 length is 15 residues. V gave up 4 bases and J gave up 0 bases, with 7 bases separating them. The germline CDR1 and CDR2 sequences are LNHDA and SQIVND (reference sequence).

This clonotype has just a few counts. This sequence joins TRBV27 and TRBJ1-2; D might be TRBD1 (5 bases). V lost 0 bases and J lost 8, with 13 bases in between. The CDR3 loop spans 14 amino acids. Germline assignment: CDR1 MNHEY and CDR2 SMNVEV (reference sequence). CDR3 DNA: TGTGCCAGCAGTTTATCGTTAGGGGAGGTCGGCTACACCTTC. Protein sequence: CASSLSLGEVGYTF.

V gene TRBV25-1 combines with J gene TRBJ1-2; 7 nucleotides line up with TRBD1. The CDR3 runs to 13 residues. Germline V gene sequence: CDR1 MGHDK, CDR2 SYGVNS. V was clipped by 5 bases and J by 4 bases; unmatched bases: 4. The CDR3 spells CASSTQGGYGYTF. The CDR3 DNA is TGTGCCAGCAGTACCCAGGGGGGCTATGGCTACACCTTC.

Only a few counts were recorded for this clonotype. The chain is built from TRBV20-1 and TRBJ1-5; tentative D call: TRBD1 (5 bases). The CDR3 contains 16 residues. V was pared by 0 bases and J by 6 bases, with 18 bases between. The germline V gene encodes CDR1 DFQATT and CDR2 SNEGSKA (reference sequence). CDR3 region: CSARDQRGGLVQPQHF. The DNA of the CDR3 is TGCAGTGCTAGAGATCAGAGGGGAGGACTAGTTCAGCCCCAGCATTTT.

This clonotype was detected once. The chain joins TRBV10-3 to TRBJ1-2, with D possibly being TRBD1 (5 bases). The CDR3 is 15 amino acids. Germline V gives CDR1 ENHRY, CDR2 SYGVKD. V was shortened by 7 bases and J by 5 bases, with 20 bases between the two germline ends. CDR3 nucleotide sequence: TGTGCCATCAAGGACCCGGGACGGGGTGTGTATGGCTACACCTTC. This translates into CAIKDPGRGVYGYTF.

By frequency in the sample, this clonotype is medium-sized (0.01 to 0.1%). The chain links TRBV7-8 to TRBJ2-4; D not certain. This CDR3 spans 17 amino acids. With 0 bases removed from V and 3 bases from J, the gap between germline ends came to 15 bases. Germline V lookup: CDR1 SGHVS, CDR2 FQNEAQ. The CDR3 nucleotides read TGTGCCAGCAGCTTAGCGTTGGGCCCCCCTAGCAAAAACATTCAGTACTTC. Translation: CASSLALGPPSKNIQYF.

Only a few counts were recorded for this clonotype. The CDR3 reads CASSLSLSTDTQYF. The CDR3 coding sequence is TGTGCCAGCAGCTTATCACTCAGCACAGATACGCAGTATTTT. The V call is TRBV7-4, the J call TRBJ2-3, with D uncertain. V lost 2 bases and J 0 bases, leaving 6 bases between the germline ends. The V gene's germline CDR1 is SGHVT and CDR2 SQSDAQ. This CDR3 spans 14 amino acids.

The V call is TRBV5-1, the J call TRBJ2-3; 7 nucleotides line up with TRBD2. Per the germline V gene, CDR1 is SGHRS and CDR2 is YFSETQ. The V segment lost 4 bases and the J segment 0 bases; nucleotides outside the gene matches: 14. This CDR3 has 18 residues. The CDR3 DNA follows: TGCGCCAGCAGCGTGGAGGGGAGGGAGCGGGACAGCACAGATACGCAGTATTTT. Translation: CASSVEGRERDSTDTQYF.

This sequence joins TRBV30 and TRBJ1-1; D is uncertain. Per the germline V gene, CDR1 is GTSNPN and CDR2 is SVGIG (reference sequence). The length of the CDR3 is 13 residues. Trimming left V 0 bases short and J 0 bases short, with 5 bases between. In DNA form, the CDR3 reads TGTGCCTGGAGTGTGGGGTTGAACACTGAAGCTTTCTTT. Translation: CAWSVGLNTEAFF.

This clonotype was observed a handful of times. CDR3 bases: TGTGCCAGCAGCCCCGAGGGAGCAGCCCCGGTCAAGGGGAGCGGGGAGCTGTTTTTT. It is translated as CASSPEGAAPVKGSGELFF. The V call is TRBV7-2, the J call TRBJ2-2; D assignment may be TRBD1 or TRBD2 (5 bases each). With 5 bases removed from V and 7 bases from J, the gap between germline ends came to 29 bases. Looked up from germline, CDR1 is SGHTA and CDR2 is FQGNSA. The CDR3 extends over 19 amino acids. The full variable domain, completed using reference TRBV7-2 and TRBJ2-2, is GAGVSQSPSNKVTEKGKDVELRCDPISGHTALYWYRQSLGQGLEFLIYFQGNSAPDKSGLPSDRFSAERTGGSVSTLTIQRTQQEDSAVYLCASSPEGAAPVKGSGELFFGEGSRLTVL.

This chain uses TRBV5-5 with TRBJ2-5; TRBD2 agrees at 10 bases. This CDR3 is 16 amino acids long. From germline, CDR1 is SGHKS and CDR2 YYEKEE (reference sequence). V shed 0 bases and J 7 bases; nucleotides not matched to a gene: 9. This CDR3 is CASSLEPSGSWGTQYF. The CDR3, as DNA: TGTGCCAGCAGCTTGGAGCCTAGCGGGAGTTGGGGGACCCAGTACTTC.

This clonotype has a handful of counts. This chain uses TRBV20-1 with TRBJ1-1; 8 positions match TRBD1. There are 14 residues in the CDR3. The V segment lost 3 bases and the J segment 4 bases; nucleotides outside the gene matches: 7. Germline V gives CDR1 DFQATT, CDR2 SNEGSKA (reference sequence). The CDR3 DNA is TGCAGTGCTAGTGAAACAGGGGGGAGCACTGAAGCTTTCTTT. Amino acids: CSASETGGSTEAFF.

This chain joins TRBV7-2 and TRBJ1-1, with TRBD1 identical over 10 bases. The V gene end was trimmed by 3 bases and the J gene end by 6 bases; junction bases not matched to a gene: 7. The CDR3 loop spans 15 amino acids. Germline lookup yields CDR1 SGHTA and CDR2 FQGNSA. The CDR3: CASSFRTGGDAEAFF. The CDR3 bases are TGTGCCAGCAGCTTCCGGACAGGGGGTGACGCTGAAGCTTTCTTT.

The rearrangement joins TRBV7-2 to TRBJ1-1; tentative D call: TRBD1 (6 bases). Per germline, CDR1 SGHTA and CDR2 FQGNSA. The CDR3 contains 13 residues. Between the trimmed V and J ends, which lost 3 bases and 7 bases, there was a span of 12 bases. The CDR3 reads CASSLGGRIEAFF. In nucleotides, the CDR3 is TGTGCCAGCAGCTTGGGGGGCCGGATTGAAGCTTTCTTT.

V usage is TRBV7-8 and J usage is TRBJ1-1, with D possibly being TRBD1 (5 bases). The germline V and J ends were trimmed by 3 bases and 10 bases, with 18 bases remaining between them. CDR1 and CDR2 from the germline V gene are SGHVS and FQNEAQ. The CDR3 is made up of 14 amino acids. CDR3 nucleotide sequence: TGTGCCAGCAGCTTGTTTTCGAGGGACGGTCCAGCTTTCTTT. Amino acids: CASSLFSRDGPAFF.

The chain joins TRBV19 to TRBJ2-3; 7 nucleotides align to TRBD2. V shed 3 bases and J 4 bases; nucleotides not matched to a gene: 4. The CDR3 is made up of 14 amino acids. CDR1 and CDR2 (germline): LNHDA, SQIVND (reference sequence). CDR3 region: CASSMGGIPDTQYF. The CDR3 nucleotides read TGTGCCAGTAGTATGGGGGGGATTCCAGATACGCAGTATTTT.

CDR3 sequence: CASTGGTRGRNEQFF. CDR3 coding DNA: TGTGCCAGCACCGGGGGGACTAGGGGTCGGAATGAGCAGTTCTTC. This rearrangement joins TRBV2 to TRBJ2-1; 8 bases map to TRBD2. With 7 bases clipped from V and 7 bases from J, the junction kept 12 bases outside the gene matches. Germline CDR1 SNHLY, CDR2 FYNNEI. This CDR3 has 15 amino acids. Full variable domain (rest looked up from reference TRBV2 and TRBJ2-1): EPEVTQTPSHQVTQMGQEVILRCVPISNHLYFYWYRQILGQKVEFLVSFYNNEISEKSEIFDDQFSVERPDGSNFTLKIRSTKLEDSAMYFCASTGGTRGRNEQFFGPGTRLTVL.

The sample holds a few counts of this clonotype. In nucleotides, the CDR3 is TGCAGTGCTAGACAGACAGGGTCTGGAAACACCATATATTTT. Protein sequence: CSARQTGSGNTIYF. The V and J genes are TRBV20-1 and TRBJ1-3, with 7 positions matching TRBD1. The CDR3 covers 14 residues. Looked up from germline, CDR1 is DFQATT and CDR2 is SNEGSKA (reference sequence). J lost 1 base, V lost 2 bases, and 2 bases had no gene match.

In this sample, this clonotype turned up once. This rearrangement joins TRBV6-5 to TRBJ2-5; tentatively, D is TRBD2 (6 bases). The CDR3 extends over 17 amino acids. V was shortened by 2 bases and J by 5 bases, with 21 bases between the two germline ends. CDR1 and CDR2 from the germline V gene are MNHEY and SVGAGI. CDR3 sequence: CASSYLVGLAVLETQYF. Written as DNA, the CDR3 is TGTGCCAGCAGTTACCTTGTAGGCTTAGCGGTTTTGGAGACCCAGTACTTC.

This clonotype turned up a few times. The chain joins TRBV10-3 to TRBJ1-6; no definite D call. The CDR3 contains 14 residues. Looked up from germline, CDR1 is ENHRY and CDR2 is SYGVKD. Trimming removed 2 bases from V and 5 bases from J, with 7 bases in between. The CDR3 nucleotides are TGTGCCATCAGTGAGGGTTTGGATAATTCACCCCTCCACTTT. Translation gives CAISEGLDNSPLHF.

This clonotype was seen a handful of times. The chain joins TRBV6-1 to TRBJ1-1; TRBD1 might be the D (5 bases). Germline V gene lookup returns CDR1 MNHNS and CDR2 SASEGT. This CDR3 is 14 amino acids long. The V and J ends lost 7 bases and 1 base respectively, with 13 bases between them. CDR3 amino acids: CASTRSTGNTEAFF. In DNA form, the CDR3 reads TGTGCCAGCACGCGGTCAACAGGGAACACTGAAGCTTTCTTT.

The chain is built from TRBV6-4 and TRBJ2-3; tentative D call: TRBD1 (6 bases). The CDR3 contains 17 residues. Per the germline V gene, CDR1 is MRHNA and CDR2 is SNTAGT. Trimming left V 0 bases short and J 3 bases short, with 16 bases between. The CDR3 DNA is TGTGCCAGCAGTGACTCGAGACTGGGGACAAGGACAGATACGCAGTATTTT. Protein product: CASSDSRLGTRTDTQYF.